This T cell receptor beta chain was captured by sequencing in a study of OX40 agonist ivuxolimab in advanced cancers. Study-wide background: At 0.01 to 10 mg/kg, ivuxolimab was administered intravenously to patients every 2 weeks. Study observations and caveats: Both CD4+ and CD8+ T cell populations in blood had undergone clonal expansion by week 6 at 0.1 to 3.0 mg/kg. Normalized T-cell clonal expansion was also low in a subset of nonresponders.

Repertoires were generated with immunoSEQ multiplex PCR, while TCRdb's copy carries only in-frame clones and drops some. Here the sample spans roughly 14,000 clones, 82% being singletons. This clone is a singleton in its sample. Its antigen is unidentified. The V gene lost 0 bases and the J gene lost 1 base, with 19 bases spanning the gap. CDR3 length: 18 amino acids. Germline loops: CDR1 KGHSY, CDR2 FQNENV. J is TRBJ2-7 and V is TRBV16, with D tentatively TRBD1 or TRBD2 (5 bases each). This TCR was recovered from an adult with an advanced solid tumor such as melanoma, head and neck, liver or kidney cancer. Specimen: CD4+ or CD8+ T cells sorted from blood, collected in a trial of the OX40 agonist ivuxolimab. CDR3: CASSQSGTPAELSYEQYF. The CDR3 DNA reads TGTGCCAGCAGCCAATCTGGGACCCCAGCGGAACTTTCCTACGAGCAGTACTTC.